One and the same sample provided the 30 T cell receptor beta chains below, sequenced in a study of breast tumors, draining lymph nodes, adjacent tissues (TCRdb year 2016). The lymph node samples were taken from the axillary draining lymph nodes of breast cancer patients. The library was built by means of multiplex PCR. Sequencer: Illumina HiSeq 2000. TCRdb reran the public reads through fastp at Q25 and MiXCR, keeping productive beta chains. Under each unique CDR3 protein, matching rows form one entry showing the most common genes and DNA. The sample data list about 140,000 distinct CDR3 sequences, and about 33% of these were observed just once. The top ten constitute about 2.3% of the sample. Sample: axillary lymph node tissue. The origin of the receptors is a female donor with breast cancer. Some clones in this sample may be carry-over from other donors' samples.

This clonotype has a count of ten or more. The V gene is TRBV5-6, the J gene TRBJ1-6, with D tentatively TRBD1 (6 bases). The CDR3 is 16 amino acids. Per germline, CDR1 SGHDT and CDR2 YYEEEE. Trimming left V 0 bases short and J 7 bases short, with 14 bases between. The CDR3 DNA reads as TGTGCCAGCAGCTTGGCAGGGACACCCACAAATTCACCCCTCCACTTT. Translating gives CASSLAGTPTNSPLHF. Based on the CDR3 plus reference TRBV5-6 and TRBJ1-6, the full variable domain is DAGVTQSPTHLIKTRGQQVTLRCSPKSGHDTVSWYQQALGQGPQFIFQYYEEEERQRGNFPDRFSGHQFPNYSSELNVNALLLGDSALYLCASSLAGTPTNSPLHFGNGTRLTVT.

The sample holds many counts of this clonotype. The chain couples TRBV28 to TRBJ2-7; 7 bases agree with TRBD1. This CDR3 has 13 residues. J lost 3 bases, V lost 6 bases, and 5 bases had no gene match. Germline assignment: CDR1 MDHEN and CDR2 SYDVKM. The chain's CDR3 is CASRRGQNYEQYF. The CDR3 DNA sequence: TGTGCCAGCAGGAGGGGACAGAACTACGAGCAGTACTTC.

In regard to this clonotype: A single base separates this from a much larger clone, so it may be a read error. The rearrangement joins TRBV6-1 to TRBJ2-3; perhaps D is TRBD1 or TRBD2 (5 bases each). The CDR3 is 14 residues long. Germline V gives CDR1 MNHNS, CDR2 SASEGT. Trimming pared 5 bases from V and 3 bases from J, leaving 12 bases between. The CDR3 here is CASSQGVATDTQYF. The CDR3 DNA is TGTGCCAGCAGTCAAGGGGTAGCGACAGATACGCAGTATTTT.

This clonotype showed up many times. The rearrangement uses TRBV12-3 or TRBV12-4 and TRBJ1-2; D gene unclear. This CDR3 is 10 amino acids long. V lost 8 bases, J lost 8 bases, and 9 bases lay in between. The CDR3 here is CASGVGGYTF. The CDR3 DNA follows: TGTGCCAGCGGGGTGGGGGGCTACACCTTC.

To note about this clonotype: Relative to the germline gene, one junction end is altered; a read error may explain this. The chain joins TRBV20-1 to TRBJ2-5; tentative D call: TRBD2 (5 bases). This CDR3 region has 11 residues. The germline V gene encodes CDR1 DFQATT and CDR2 SNEGSKA (reference sequence). The CDR3: CSAAPGNEQSF. CDR3 nucleotide sequence: TGCAGTGCCGCCCCGGGGAACGAACAGTCCTTC.

This clonotype was found many times. The chain employs TRBV6-5 and TRBJ1-6; a weak D match, TRBD1 (6 bases). The CDR3 is made up of 13 amino acids. Germline CDR1 is MNHEY and CDR2 is SVGAGI. V gave up 5 bases and J gave up 8 bases, with 10 bases separating them. The chain's CDR3 is CASSQGTDSPLHF. DNA of the CDR3: TGTGCCAGCAGTCAGGGGACGGATTCACCCCTCCACTTT.

This clonotype was counted at least ten times. The chain combines TRBV7-2 with TRBJ1-5, with D possibly TRBD1 on 5 matching bases. Per germline, CDR1 SGHTA and CDR2 FQGNSA. Trimming stripped 2 bases from V and 0 bases from J, with 8 bases between. The CDR3 length is 15 residues. CDR3 nucleotide sequence: TGTGCCAGCAGCTTATGGACAAATAGCAATCAGCCCCAGCATTTT. Residues: CASSLWTNSNQPQHF. The complete variable domain, with remaining parts taken from reference TRBV7-2 and TRBJ1-5, reads GAGVSQSPSNKVTEKGKDVELRCDPISGHTALYWYRQSLGQGLEFLIYFQGNSAPDKSGLPSDRFSAERTGGSVSTLTIQRTQQEDSAVYLCASSLWTNSNQPQHFGDGTRLSIL.

This clonotype appeared many times. The chain combines TRBV20-1 with TRBJ2-7; tentative D call: TRBD1 (6 bases). Trimming cost V 4 bases and J 1 base, with 14 bases left between them. Germline V gene sequence: CDR1 DFQATT, CDR2 SNEGSKA (reference sequence). This CDR3 is built from 14 residues. The CDR3 bases are TGCAGTGCTACGCCGTCGGGACATTCCTACGAGCAGTACGTC. Protein product: CSATPSGHSYEQYV.

There are many counts of this clonotype. The chain is built from TRBV18 and TRBJ1-2, with a possible D match to TRBD1 (6 bases). CDR1 KGHSH and CDR2 LQKENI come from the germline V gene. The CDR3 extends over 16 amino acids. V was cut by 2 bases and J by 0 bases, with 13 bases left in between. The CDR3 loop is CASSPSGGRPNYGYTF. The CDR3 DNA is TGTGCCAGCTCACCAAGCGGGGGGCGACCTAACTATGGCTACACCTTC.

This clonotype came up many times. The rearrangement uses TRBV5-8 and TRBJ2-7, with 7 bases matching TRBD1. Germline V gives CDR1 SGHTS, CDR2 YDEGEE. Germline trimming cut 3 bases from V and 0 bases from J; bases unmatched to any gene: 12. The CDR3 loop spans 17 amino acids. This CDR3 is CASSSQRDSRSSYEQYV. Written as DNA, the CDR3 is TGTGCCAGCAGCTCTCAGAGGGACAGCCGGAGCTCCTACGAGCAGTACGTC.

There are many counts of this clonotype. The chain carries TRBV10-3 and TRBJ1-5, with 7 bases identical to TRBD1. CDR3 size: 14 residues. J gave up 4 bases and V 4 bases, and 4 bases lay outside the gene matches. Germline V gives CDR1 ENHRY, CDR2 SYGVKD. DNA for the CDR3: TGTGCCATCAGTGGGGGACAGAGAAATCAGCCCCAGCATTTT. Amino acid sequence: CAISGGQRNQPQHF.

This clonotype was found many times. The V gene is TRBV6-5, the J gene TRBJ2-7; D not resolved. The CDR3 extends over 14 amino acids. V lost 2 bases and J lost 5, with 13 bases in between. Germline-derived CDR1 and CDR2 are MNHEY and SVGAGI. The CDR3: CASSYRPRQNEQYF. DNA of the CDR3: TGTGCCAGCAGTTACCGTCCTAGGCAGAACGAGCAGTACTTC.

In its sample, this clonotype was seen many times. The CDR3: CASSPGSYEQYV. The CDR3 coding sequence is TGTGCCAGCTCACCAGGTTCCTACGAGCAGTACGTC. The chain combines TRBV18 with TRBJ2-7; D is ambiguous. The CDR3 is 12 residues long. V lost 2 bases to trimming and J lost 1 base, with 3 bases between them. Germline loops: CDR1 KGHSH, CDR2 LQKENI.

V usage is TRBV20-1 and J usage is TRBJ1-6, with 7 bases lining up with TRBD1. Per the germline V gene, CDR1 is DFQATT and CDR2 is SNEGSKA (reference sequence). The CDR3 spans 16 residues. V trimming: 5 bases; J trimming: 11 bases; junction bases outside the gene matches: 18. The CDR3 is CSAENYRDRAGTPLHF. The CDR3 DNA reads as TGCAGTGCTGAAAACTACCGGGACAGAGCGGGGACACCCCTCCACTTT.

The J gene is TRBJ1-2, the V gene TRBV7-9, with D unclear. CDR1 and CDR2 from the germline V gene are SEHNR and FQNEAQ (reference sequence). Trimming left V 5 bases short and J 3 bases short, with 10 bases between. This CDR3 is built from 13 residues. The CDR3 protein is CASSSRRDYGYTF. The CDR3 bases are TGTGCCAGCAGCAGCCGACGAGACTATGGCTACACCTTC. Complete variable domain (other parts from reference TRBV7-9 and TRBJ1-2): DTGVSQNPRHKITKRGQNVTFRCDPISEHNRLYWYRQTLGQGPEFLTYFQNEAQLEKSRLLSDRFSAERPKGSFSTLEIQRTEQGDSAMYLCASSSRRDYGYTFGSGTRLTVV.

Details on this clonotype: A much larger clone lies one base from this, so it may be a read error. The chain is built from TRBV20-1 and TRBJ2-4; D unresolved. Germline-derived CDR1 and CDR2 are DFQATT and SNEGSKA (reference sequence). V was clipped by 3 bases and J by 0 bases, with 15 bases between them. The length of the CDR3 is 16 residues. Here the CDR3 reads CSASGWGTSAKNIQYF. CDR3 nucleotides: TGCAGTGCTAGCGGGTGGGGAACTTCAGCCAAAAACATTCAGTACTTC.

This clonotype appeared a few times. The J gene is TRBJ1-1, the V gene TRBV5-8, with unresolved D. Trimming left V 1 base short and J 4 bases short, with 5 bases between. The CDR3 runs 12 residues. The germline V gene has CDR1 SGHTS and CDR2 YDEGEE. The CDR3 protein is CASSLLGTEAFF. The CDR3 bases are TGTGCCAGCAGCTTGTTGGGCACTGAAGCTTTCTTT. The variable domain in full, completed from reference TRBV5-8 and TRBJ1-1, reads EAGVTQSPTHLIKTRGQQATLRCSPISGHTSVYWYQQALGLGLQFLLWYDEGEERNRGNFPPRFSGRQFPNYSSELNVNALELEDSALYLCASSLLGTEAFFGQGTRLTVV.

This clonotype showed up just once. V usage is TRBV24-1 and J usage is TRBJ1-5; D not resolved. The CDR3 consists of 15 residues. Germline V gives CDR1 KGHDR, CDR2 SFDVKD. V shed 0 bases and J shed 5 bases, with 10 bases lying between them. CDR3 in DNA: TGTGCCACCAGTGATTTGGTGGGAAGTCATCAGCCCCAGCATTTT. This translates into CATSDLVGSHQPQHF.

The sample holds many counts of this clonotype. V usage is TRBV6-6 and J usage is TRBJ2-3; tentatively, D is TRBD1 or TRBD2 (6 bases each). CDR1 is MNHNY, CDR2 SVGAGI, per germline (reference sequence). The CDR3 runs 14 residues. V lost 11 bases and J 3 bases, leaving 18 bases between the germline ends. CDR3 DNA: TGTGCCCACAGGAGGGGGGCTGAGACAGATACGCAGTATTTT. Protein: CAHRRGAETDTQYF.

Worth noting for this clonotype: The conserved final phenylalanine or tryptophan is absent from the CDR3, which likely points to a read error. V usage is TRBV19 and J usage is TRBJ1-6; 10 nucleotides align to TRBD1. The germline gives CDR1 LNHDA, CDR2 SQIVND (reference sequence). The CDR3 sequence is 15 residues long. This CDR3 reads CASRQGAPYNPPLHS. The CDR3 coding sequence is TGTGCCAGTCGACAGGGGGCACCCTATAATCCACCCCTCCACTCT.

In its sample, this clonotype was seen many times. The V and J genes are TRBV29-1 and TRBJ2-5; TRBD2 matches at 13 bases. V shed 5 bases and J 5 bases; nucleotides not matched to a gene: 2. The CDR3 totals 13 residues. Germline V gives CDR1 SQVTM, CDR2 ANQGSEA. The CDR3 here is CSVPGLAGETQYF. CDR3 DNA: TGCAGCGTTCCGGGACTAGCGGGGGAGACCCAGTACTTC.

This clonotype was recorded many times. The CDR3 loop is CASSRTGDVGNTIYF. The CDR3 bases are TGTGCCAGCAGTAGGACAGGCGACGTGGGAAACACCATATATTTT. This sequence joins TRBV6-6 and TRBJ1-3, with 7 bases identical to TRBD1. Germline V gene data show CDR1 as MNHNY and CDR2 as SVGAGI (reference sequence). V dropped 5 bases and J dropped 4; count of bases not matched to a gene: 8. This CDR3 contains 15 residues.

This clonotype was counted ten times or more. The rearrangement links TRBV12-3 or TRBV12-4 to TRBJ2-5, with D tentatively TRBD2 (5 bases). Trimming shortened V by 2 bases and J by 2 bases, and 6 bases separated the two germline ends. This CDR3 region has 13 residues. This CDR3 reads CASSLQRQETQYF. CDR3 DNA sequence: TGTGCCAGCAGTTTACAGCGGCAAGAGACCCAGTACTTC.

This chain joins TRBV19 and TRBJ1-5; 7 bases line up with TRBD1. With 7 bases clipped from V and 2 bases from J, the junction kept 8 bases outside the gene matches. This CDR3 comprises 15 residues. The germline gives CDR1 LNHDA, CDR2 SQIVND (reference sequence). CDR3 DNA: TGTGCCAGTATAAGACAGGGTTTGGGCAATCAGCCCCAGCATTTT. Its translation is CASIRQGLGNQPQHF.

At least ten counts were recorded for this clonotype. The chain employs TRBV12-3 or TRBV12-4 and TRBJ1-3, with 8 bases matching TRBD1. This CDR3 spans 14 amino acids. Trimming removed 5 bases from V and 7 bases from J; junction bases left unmatched: 7. In nucleotides, the CDR3 is TGTGCCAGCAGTAGGACAGGGATGGGGAACACCATATATTTT. Protein product: CASSRTGMGNTIYF.

The table lists this clonotype with many counts. The rearrangement joins TRBV29-1 to TRBJ2-2, with 8 bases identical to TRBD1. V gave up 4 bases and J gave up 8 bases; unmatched junction bases: 6. This CDR3 has 13 residues. Germline V lookup: CDR1 SQVTM, CDR2 ANQGSEA. CDR3 amino acids: CSVGQGRGGELFF. The CDR3 DNA follows: TGCAGCGTTGGACAGGGGAGAGGGGGGGAGCTGTTTTTT.

The V and J genes are TRBV4-1 and TRBJ1-1, with no clear D. The length of the CDR3 is 15 residues. Germline-derived CDR1 and CDR2 are MGHRA and YSYEKL. V was trimmed by 0 bases and J by 0 bases, leaving 8 bases between them. DNA for the CDR3: TGCGCCAGCAGCCAAGATCGAAGGGTGAACACTGAAGCTTTCTTT. Translated, it gives CASSQDRRVNTEAFF.

In this sample, this clonotype turned up many times. Here the CDR3 reads CASRQDGQVISNSPLHF. Written as DNA, the CDR3 is TGTGCCAGCAGACAAGATGGACAGGTTATAAGTAATTCACCCCTCCACTTT. The V and J genes are TRBV6-5 and TRBJ1-6, with 7 bases that match TRBD1. CDR1 MNHEY and CDR2 SVGAGI come from the germline V gene. CDR3 size: 17 residues. Losses at the gene ends were 6 bases for V and 6 bases for J; bases not matched to a gene: 14.

At least ten counts were recorded for this clonotype. The chain uses TRBV11-2 and TRBJ2-1; D possibly corresponds to TRBD1 (5 bases). This CDR3 region has 15 residues. CDR1 SGHAT and CDR2 FQNNGV come from the germline V gene. With 1 base removed from V and 4 bases from J, the gap between germline ends came to 11 bases. In nucleotides, the CDR3 is TGTGCCAGCAGCTTAGCAGGCAGGGTTTACAATGAGCAGTTCTTC. This sequence encodes CASSLAGRVYNEQFF.

A word on this clonotype: It may be a read error: a sequence one base away is much more abundant. The chain has TRBV6-4 and TRBJ1-5; a possible D gene is TRBD1 (6 bases). CDR3 length: 13 residues. CDR1 and CDR2 (germline): MRHNA, SNTAGT. Trimming took off 6 bases at V and 5 bases at J, with 11 bases between the two ends. This CDR3 is CASRPDSDQPQHF. The CDR3 DNA sequence: TGTGCCAGCAGGCCGGACAGCGATCAGCCCCAGCATTTT.